This T cell receptor (beta chain) was recovered during a study of post-analysis software for immune sequencing data. Overall study results and limits: A few TRBV segments appeared more often in patients than in controls, and TRBV5-6, TRBV5-1 and TRBV20-1 were among these.

Note on this clonotype: Its antigen remains unknown.

This CDR3 is built from 14 residues. CDR1 is SGHRS and CDR2 is YFSETQ in the germline V gene. Trimming pared 2 bases from V and 13 bases from J, leaving 21 bases between. The TCR beta cDNA libraries carried unique molecular identifiers. TCRdb reprocessed the PCR reads via MiXCR and lists one record per CDR3 protein. Here the sample spans 250,000 to 300,000 distinct CDR3 sequences, 35% to 40% being singletons. This clonotype originated in a girl under 18 with multiple sclerosis. V is TRBV5-1 and J is TRBJ2-5, with D possibly TRBD2 on 6 matching bases. The specimen was blood. The CDR3 nucleotides read TGCGCCAGCAGCTTAGGAGGGAACCAAGAGGCCCTGTACTTC. This translates into CASSLGGNQEALYF.